This is a list of T cell receptor beta chains from one sample in a study of blood T cell repertoires in COVID-19. Method: immunoSEQ multiplex PCR; TCRdb's copy keeps in-frame clones and lacks some. This sample yields approximately 330,000 clones, of which roughly 90% are seen a single time; approximately 4% belongs to the top ten. The sequenced sample consisted of peripheral blood. The receptor set was obtained from a woman aged 50 to 65 with active or convalescent COVID-19. Both conserved end residues are part of each CDR3. The D gene is left open where the match is weak. The size field is filled for only some rows; it gives once, few, many or a size class.

D gene,J gene,clone size,V gene,CDR3 DNA,CDR3 protein
.,TRBJ1-1,.,TRBV7-2,TGTGCCAGCAGCTTAGCGAGGCAGATGAACACTGAAGCTTTCTTT,CASSLARQMNTEAFF
TRBD1,TRBJ2-7,.,TRBV28,TGTGCCAGCAGTTTGGTCACAGGGGCTCCTTCCTACGAGCAGTACTTC,CASSLVTGAPSYEQYF
.,TRBJ1-1,.,TRBV2,TGTGCCAGCAGCCAAAACCGGGGACAAGCTGGCACTGAAGCTTTCTTT,CASSQNRGQAGTEAFF
TRBD2,TRBJ2-7,.,TRBV5-1,TGCGCCAGCAGACCAGCGGGGGGCCAAAGGGAGCAGTACTTC,CASRPAGGQREQYF
TRBD2,TRBJ2-7,.,TRBV28,TGTGCCAGCAGGCGGGGGGGACCCTACGAGCAGTACTTC,CASRRGGPYEQYF
.,TRBJ2-3,.,TRBV18,TGTGCCAGCTCCTCGGGGGGCAGCACAGATACGCAGTATTTT,CASSSGGSTDTQYF
TRBD1,TRBJ1-5,.,TRBV19,TGTGCCAGTAGGAACGACAGGGTCCAAGCCGATAGCAATCAGCCCCAGCATTTT,CASRNDRVQADSNQPQHF
.,TRBJ1-2,.,TRBV3-1/TRBV3-2,TGTGCCAGCAGCCAAGAGGGGGGAAACTATGGCTACACCTTC,CASSQEGGNYGYTF
.,TRBJ2-2,.,TRBV7-3,TGTGCCAGCAGCTCGAGCACCGGGGAGCTGTTTTTT,CASSSSTGELFF
.,TRBJ1-1,.,TRBV19,TGTGCCAGTAGTACCATCCCCGGGGACACTGAAGCTTTCTTT,CASSTIPGDTEAFF
.,TRBJ2-3,.,TRBV3-1/TRBV3-2,TGTGCCAGCAGCCAAGATAGGCGCAGCGCAGATACGCAGTATTTT,CASSQDRRSADTQYF
TRBD1,TRBJ1-2,.,TRBV30,TGTGCCTGGAGTTTGGACAGGGGGCAAAACTATGGCTACACCTTC,CAWSLDRGQNYGYTF
.,TRBJ1-1,.,TRBV2,TGTGCCAGCAGAGAAGGAAGAGGGACTGGCACTGAAGCTTTCTTT,CASREGRGTGTEAFF
TRBD1,TRBJ1-5,.,TRBV5-1,TGCGCCAGCAGCTCGGGACAGGGTGGTCAGCCCCAGCATTTT,CASSSGQGGQPQHF
.,TRBJ1-5,.,TRBV19,TGTGCCAGTAGGAGGCCTAATCAGCCCCAGCATTTT,CASRRPNQPQHF
.,TRBJ2-1,.,TRBV4-3,TGCGCCAGCAGCCAAGCCCTGGGACTTTACAATGAGCAGTTCTTC,CASSQALGLYNEQFF
TRBD1,TRBJ1-6,.,TRBV5-8,TGTGCCAGCAGCTGGGAATTACAGGGGAATTCACCCCTCCACTTT,CASSWELQGNSPLHF
.,TRBJ1-5,few,TRBV28,TGTGCCAGCTCTTCCCATCAGCCCCAGCATTTT,CASSSHQPQHF
TRBD2,TRBJ2-3,.,TRBV11-2,TGTGCCAGCAGCCTCTCGTTCGTTAGCGGGGGTCGCACAGATACGCAGTATTTT,CASSLSFVSGGRTDTQYF
TRBD1,TRBJ1-3,.,TRBV7-9,TGTGCCACAGACAGGGAAGAAAACACCATATATTTT,CATDREENTIYF
.,TRBJ2-3,.,TRBV6-4,TGTGCCAGCAGTGTGGGGAGCGGTAGCACAGATACGCAGTATTTT,CASSVGSGSTDTQYF
.,TRBJ2-1,.,TRBV7-2,TGTGCCAGCAGCTTAGCTCTTAGCTCCTACAATGAGCAGTTCTTC,CASSLALSSYNEQFF
.,TRBJ1-1,.,TRBV6-4,TGTGCCAGCAGCAGACAGCCTAACACTGAAGCTTTCTTT,CASSRQPNTEAFF
.,TRBJ1-5,.,TRBV27,TGTGCCAGCAGGGCCCCCCATAGCAATCAGCCCCAGCATTTT,CASRAPHSNQPQHF
.,TRBJ1-6,.,TRBV3-1/TRBV3-2,TGTGCCAGCAGCCAAGTTCGGGGGAATTCACCCCTCCACTTT,CASSQVRGNSPLHF
TRBD1,TRBJ1-2,few,TRBV6-7,TGTGCCAGCACTCAAGGGACAGGGGAGCCCCATGGCTACACCTTC,CASTQGTGEPHGYTF
TRBD1,TRBJ1-1,once,TRBV20-1,TGCAGTGCTAGTGAGGGGGCCCTCACTGAAGCTTTCTTT,CSASEGALTEAFF